The 10 T cell receptor beta chains in this list originate from one sample, sequenced in a study of blood T cell repertoires in COVID-19. Here immunoSEQ multiplex PCR was the method, and the copy in TCRdb shows in-frame clones only, minus some. The data show a few hundred thousand clones, approximately 85% seen once. The sequenced sample was peripheral blood. Receptor source: a human donor with COVID-19, enrolled during active disease. The donor label of this sample is uncertain.

Worth noting for this clone: The sample contains more than one DNA sequence encoding this CDR3. This chain joins TRBV5-4 and TRBJ2-3, with D hard to call. Germline V CDR1 and CDR2: SGHNT, YYREEE (reference sequence). The V gene lost 0 bases and the J gene lost 4 bases, with 9 bases spanning the gap. The CDR3 consists of 14 residues. CDR3 nucleotides: TGTGCCAGCAGCTTGGCCGGAGTGCCAGATACGCAGTATTTT. Protein: CASSLAGVPDTQYF. The full variable domain, completed using reference TRBV5-4 and TRBJ2-3, is ETGVTQSPTHLIKTRGQQVTLRCSSQSGHNTVSWYQQALGQGPQFIFQYYREEENGRGNFPPRFSGLQFPNYSSELNVNALELDDSALYLCASSLAGVPDTQYFGPGTRLTVL.

V gene TRBV18 combines with J gene TRBJ2-3, with 12 nucleotides matching TRBD2. CDR3 length equals 17 residues. Trimming at V came to 8 bases and at J to 1 base, leaving 10 bases not matched to a gene. CDR1 is KGHSH, CDR2 LQKENI, per germline. This CDR3 reads CASTTGPSGRGTDTQYF. The CDR3 bases are TGTGCCAGCACCACCGGGCCTAGCGGGAGGGGCACAGATACGCAGTATTTT.

The chain uses TRBV7-9 and TRBJ1-1; D is unresolved. Trimming took off 1 base at V and 6 bases at J, with 12 bases between the two ends. The CDR3 totals 14 residues. Germline V lookup: CDR1 SEHNR, CDR2 FQNEAQ (reference sequence). The CDR3 reads CASSLGSPTSEAFF. Written as DNA, the CDR3 is TGTGCCAGCAGCTTAGGGTCACCGACTTCTGAAGCTTTCTTT.

The chain joins TRBV2 to TRBJ2-2; 7 bases match TRBD2. Germline assignment: CDR1 SNHLY and CDR2 FYNNEI. The CDR3 is made up of 14 amino acids. With V trimmed by 6 bases and J by 7 bases, 8 bases remained unmatched. The CDR3 here is CASSGEGNIGELFF. DNA for the CDR3: TGTGCCAGCAGCGGGGAGGGAAATATCGGGGAGCTGTTTTTT.

The chain uses TRBV4-1 and TRBJ2-5; D possibly corresponds to TRBD2 (6 bases). Germline V gene sequence: CDR1 MGHRA, CDR2 YSYEKL. V shed 2 bases and J shed 4 bases, with 17 bases lying between them. The CDR3 consists of 16 residues. CDR3 sequence: CASSQLTGANRETQYF. The CDR3 DNA is TGCGCCAGCAGCCAACTCACGGGAGCCAACCGAGAGACCCAGTACTTC.

This clone was seen just once. V usage is TRBV3-1 (or the pseudogene TRBV3-2) and J usage is TRBJ1-2; D may be TRBD1 (6 bases). V lost 4 bases and J 8 bases, leaving 20 bases between the germline ends. This CDR3 is 15 amino acids long. Germline CDR1 reads LGHDT; CDR2 reads YNNKEL (reference sequence). CDR3 DNA: TGTGCCAGCAGCCCCCTCCCAACCGGGACAACCGGCTACACCTTC. It translates to CASSPLPTGTTGYTF.

This chain connects TRBV5-6 to TRBJ1-5, with D tentatively TRBD1 (5 bases). Trimming took 6 bases from V and 3 from J, leaving 16 bases between them. The CDR3 consists of 15 residues. Germline V gives CDR1 SGHDT, CDR2 YYEEEE. The CDR3 is CASTLRGVDNQPQHF. The DNA of the CDR3 is TGTGCCAGCACCTTACGGGGGGTGGACAATCAGCCCCAGCATTTT.

This chain joins TRBV5-6 and TRBJ1-2, with 11 bases matching TRBD1. This CDR3 region has 16 residues. Trimming removed 4 bases from V and 4 bases from J; junction bases left unmatched: 9. CDR1 and CDR2 (germline): SGHDT, YYEEEE. The CDR3 DNA reads TGTGCCAGCAGCCTGGGGACAGGGGGGACCCTCTATGGCTACACCTTC. It is translated as CASSLGTGGTLYGYTF. The entire variable domain, with the rest obtained from reference TRBV5-6 and TRBJ1-2, is as follows: DAGVTQSPTHLIKTRGQQVTLRCSPKSGHDTVSWYQQALGQGPQFIFQYYEEEERQRGNFPDRFSGHQFPNYSSELNVNALLLGDSALYLCASSLGTGGTLYGYTFGSGTRLTVV.

The J gene is TRBJ2-2, the V gene TRBV7-9, with a tentative D call TRBD1 (6 bases). Trimming cost V 3 bases and J 6 bases, with 23 bases left between them. This CDR3 is 18 amino acids long. The germline V gene encodes CDR1 SEHNR and CDR2 FQNEAQ (reference sequence). In DNA, the CDR3 is TGTGCCAGCAGCTTCCCCTTCGGGACACAATCAATCGCCGGGGAGCTGTTTTTT. Protein product: CASSFPFGTQSIAGELFF.

This chain uses TRBV5-4 with TRBJ1-2, with D uncertain. Trimming removed 0 bases at V and 6 bases at J, with 9 bases between. CDR1 and CDR2 from the germline V gene are SGHNT and YYREEE (reference sequence). This CDR3 has 13 residues. CDR3: CASSLEGVNGYTF. Here the CDR3 DNA reads TGTGCCAGCAGCTTGGAGGGAGTCAATGGCTACACCTTC.